This TCR beta chain derives from a study of T cells in Graves' hyperthyroidism and ophthalmopathy. This CDR3 is built from 17 residues. The V segment lost 5 bases and the J segment 0 bases; nucleotides outside the gene matches: 10. Germline V gene sequence: CDR1 SGHTA, CDR2 FQGNSA. The source material, RNA transcripts, was used to amplify TCR beta CDR3 regions. The TCR CDR3 was amplified in a first-round RT-PCR using the HTBI primer set. MiXCR, run by TCRdb on the multiplex PCR reads, gives a single entry per CDR3 protein. This table has around 580,000 distinct CDR3 sequences, around 17% appearing once. Whole-study results and caveats: A 13 V-J signature model discriminated ophthalmopathy versus stable hyperthyroidism. In blood, most of the thyroid clonotypes expanded above 0.001 were also present.

This clonotype appeared many times. Its specificity is not known. The specimen was blood. This chain connects TRBV7-2 to TRBJ2-3; 8 positions match TRBD2. This clonotype was obtained from a woman aged 18-29 years with Graves' hyperthyroidism. The CDR3 DNA reads as TGTGCCAGCAGCAAATTTAGCGGGGTGACTAGCACAGATACGCAGTATTTT. Translated: CASSKFSGVTSTDTQYF.